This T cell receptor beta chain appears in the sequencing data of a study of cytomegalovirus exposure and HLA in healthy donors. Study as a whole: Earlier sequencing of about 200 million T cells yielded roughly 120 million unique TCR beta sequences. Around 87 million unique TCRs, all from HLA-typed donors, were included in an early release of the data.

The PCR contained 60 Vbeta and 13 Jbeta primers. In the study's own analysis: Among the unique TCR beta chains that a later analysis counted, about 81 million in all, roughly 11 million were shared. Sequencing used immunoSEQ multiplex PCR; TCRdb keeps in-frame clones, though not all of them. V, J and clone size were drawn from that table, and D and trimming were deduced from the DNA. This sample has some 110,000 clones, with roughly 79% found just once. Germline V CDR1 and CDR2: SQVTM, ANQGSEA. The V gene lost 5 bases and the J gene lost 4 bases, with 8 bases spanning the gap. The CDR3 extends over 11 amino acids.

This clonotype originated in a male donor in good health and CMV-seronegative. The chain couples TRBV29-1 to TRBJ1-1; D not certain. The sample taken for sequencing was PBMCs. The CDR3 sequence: CSVLTFTEAFF. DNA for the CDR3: TGCAGCGTTTTAACATTCACTGAAGCTTTCTTT.